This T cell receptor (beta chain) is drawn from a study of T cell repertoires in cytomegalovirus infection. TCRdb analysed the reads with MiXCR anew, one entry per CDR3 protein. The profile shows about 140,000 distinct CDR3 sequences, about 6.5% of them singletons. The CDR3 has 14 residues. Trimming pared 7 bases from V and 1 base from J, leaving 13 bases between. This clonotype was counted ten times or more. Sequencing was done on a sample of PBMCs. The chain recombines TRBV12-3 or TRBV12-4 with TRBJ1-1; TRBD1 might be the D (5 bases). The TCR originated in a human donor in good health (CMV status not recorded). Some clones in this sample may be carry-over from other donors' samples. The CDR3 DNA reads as TGTGCCAGCACCATGGGACGGAAGAACACTGAAGCTTTCTTT. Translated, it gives CASTMGRKNTEAFF.